The present T cell receptor beta chain was sequenced within a study of cytomegalovirus exposure and HLA in healthy donors. Germline V lookup: CDR1 SGHVS, CDR2 FQNEAQ. There are 13 residues in the CDR3. V gave up 4 bases and J gave up 4 bases; unmatched junction bases: 2. Researchers ran the PCR with 60 Vbeta and 13 Jbeta primers. The data were produced by immunoSEQ multiplex PCR, yet TCRdb's version contains in-frame clones alone and is incomplete. This sample has around 240,000 clones; 82% occur once, and the top ten carry roughly 5%. The chain combines TRBV7-8 with TRBJ1-2, with 8 positions matching TRBD1. Sequencing was performed on PBMCs. This clonotype was sampled from a woman aged 40 to 50 in good health and CMV-seropositive. In nucleotides, the CDR3 is TGTGCCAGCAGCTCAGACAGGGGCTATGGCTACACCTTC. This codes for CASSSDRGYGYTF.